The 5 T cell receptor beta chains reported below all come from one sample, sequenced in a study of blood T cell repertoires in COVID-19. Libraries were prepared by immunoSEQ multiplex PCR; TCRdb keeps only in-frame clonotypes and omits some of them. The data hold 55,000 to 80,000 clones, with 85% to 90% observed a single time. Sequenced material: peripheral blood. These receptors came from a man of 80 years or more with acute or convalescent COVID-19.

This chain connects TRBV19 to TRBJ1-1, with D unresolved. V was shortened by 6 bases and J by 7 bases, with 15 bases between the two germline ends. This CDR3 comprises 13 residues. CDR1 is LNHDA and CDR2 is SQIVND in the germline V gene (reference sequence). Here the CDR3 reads CASSPPEPGEAFF. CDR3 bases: TGTGCCAGTAGCCCACCTGAGCCCGGTGAAGCTTTCTTT.

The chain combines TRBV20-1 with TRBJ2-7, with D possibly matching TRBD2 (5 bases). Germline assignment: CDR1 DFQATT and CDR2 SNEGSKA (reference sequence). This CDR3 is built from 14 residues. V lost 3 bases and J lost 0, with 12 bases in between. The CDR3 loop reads CSASAGTISYEQYF. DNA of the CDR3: TGCAGTGCTAGTGCGGGTACCATCTCCTACGAGCAGTACTTC.

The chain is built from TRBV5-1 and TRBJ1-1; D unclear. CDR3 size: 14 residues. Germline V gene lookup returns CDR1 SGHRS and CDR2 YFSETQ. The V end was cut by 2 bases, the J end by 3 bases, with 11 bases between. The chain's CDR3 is CASSFQGSDTEAFF. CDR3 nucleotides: TGCGCCAGCAGCTTCCAAGGGAGCGACACTGAAGCTTTCTTT.

Here the CDR3 DNA reads TGCGCCAGCAGCACGGGACAGGGGACACACAATGAGCAGTTCTTC. Translated: CASSTGQGTHNEQFF. The rearrangement joins TRBV5-1 to TRBJ2-1; 10 positions agree with TRBD1. This CDR3 contains 15 residues. The V and J ends lost 4 bases and 5 bases, in that order; junction bases with no gene match: 6. Germline values: CDR1 SGHRS, CDR2 YFSETQ.

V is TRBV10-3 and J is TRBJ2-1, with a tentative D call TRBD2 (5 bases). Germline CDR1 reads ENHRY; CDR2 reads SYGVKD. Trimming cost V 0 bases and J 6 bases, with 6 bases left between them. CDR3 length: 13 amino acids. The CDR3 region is CAISESGSNEQFF. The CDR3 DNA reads TGTGCCATCAGTGAGTCAGGGAGCAATGAGCAGTTCTTC.